These 4 T cell receptor beta chains came from one sample sequenced in a study of T cells in Graves' hyperthyroidism and ophthalmopathy. There were TCR beta CDR3 regions amplified from RNA transcripts. Carried out on the TCR CDR3, a first-round RT-PCR used the HTBI primer set. TCRdb re-called the multiplex PCR reads with MiXCR, one entry per CDR3 protein. The sample has some 600,000 distinct CDR3 sequences; approximately 14% are singletons. Sequenced input: blood. Every receptor here comes from a woman aged 25 to 39 with Graves' hyperthyroidism that later progressed to Graves' ophthalmopathy.

This clonotype appeared many times. The CDR3 loop is CASSSPRGRGENYGYTF. Here the CDR3 DNA reads TGTGCCAGCAGCTCGCCCAGGGGTAGGGGAGAAAACTATGGCTACACCTTC. J is TRBJ1-2 and V is TRBV11-2; possibly TRBD1 for D (6 bases). CDR1 and CDR2 (germline): SGHAT, FQNNGV. The CDR3 runs to 17 residues. V lost 4 bases, J lost 2 bases, and 20 bases lay in between.

This clonotype was detected a few times. The V gene is TRBV9, the J gene TRBJ1-5; the D is unclear. There are 15 residues in the CDR3. The germline V gene has CDR1 SGDLS and CDR2 YYNGEE. V was trimmed by 4 bases and J by 1 base, leaving 12 bases between them. The CDR3 loop reads CASSRSGGSNQPQHF. DNA for the CDR3: TGTGCCAGCAGCCGGAGCGGTGGGAGCAATCAGCCCCAGCATTTT.

There are many counts of this clonotype. The V and J genes are TRBV7-9 and TRBJ2-5; a weak D match, TRBD2 (5 bases). Germline V lookup: CDR1 SEHNR, CDR2 FQNEAQ (reference sequence). V was clipped by 5 bases and J by 4 bases, with 20 bases between them. The CDR3 has 16 residues. The CDR3 DNA follows: TGTGCCAGCAGCCCTACCCCCGGAGGCCGAGGAGAGACCCAGTACTTC. Residues: CASSPTPGGRGETQYF.

The sample holds many counts of this clonotype. The junction and the germline gene differ at one end; a read error may be behind it. This sequence joins TRBV12-3 or TRBV12-4 and TRBJ2-5; the match to TRBD1 covers 11 bases. This CDR3 has 14 amino acids. The DNA of the CDR3 is TGTGCCAGCAGTTTAGTGTGGACAGGGGGCTTCCTAAACTTC. Residues: CASSLVWTGGFLNF.